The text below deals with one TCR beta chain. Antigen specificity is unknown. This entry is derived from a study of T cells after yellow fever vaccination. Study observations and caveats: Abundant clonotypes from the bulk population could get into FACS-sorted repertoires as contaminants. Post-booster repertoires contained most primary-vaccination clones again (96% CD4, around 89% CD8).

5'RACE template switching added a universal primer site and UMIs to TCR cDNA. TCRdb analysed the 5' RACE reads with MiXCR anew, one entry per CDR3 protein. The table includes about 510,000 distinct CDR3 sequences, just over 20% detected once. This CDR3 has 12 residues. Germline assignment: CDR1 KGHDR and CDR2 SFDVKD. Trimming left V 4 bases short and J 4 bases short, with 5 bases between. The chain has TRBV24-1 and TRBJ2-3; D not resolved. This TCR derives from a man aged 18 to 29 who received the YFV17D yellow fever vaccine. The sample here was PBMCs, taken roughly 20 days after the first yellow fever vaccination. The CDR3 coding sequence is TGTGCCACCAGTGAAACAGCAGATACGCAGTATTTT. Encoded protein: CATSETADTQYF.